These T cell receptor beta chains were read from a single sample in a study of blood T cell repertoires in COVID-19. Produced via immunoSEQ multiplex PCR; TCRdb's table is partial and in-frame only. This table has fewer than 150,000 clones, 85% appearing once. The sequencing input was peripheral blood. The receptors were sampled from a human donor in a cohort sampled during active COVID-19. Both conserved end residues are part of each CDR3. The D gene is left open where the match is weak. Clone size is shown for a subset of rows, as once, few, many or a class of expanded clone.

cdr3_aa cdr3_nt clone_size d_call j_call v_call
CASSQDHLAGFTDTQYF TGCGCCAGCAGCCAAGATCACCTAGCGGGATTCACAGATACGCAGTATTTT NA TRBD2 TRBJ2-3 TRBV4-3
CASSVSGGGNSPLHF TGTGCCAGCAGCGTATCCGGCGGGGGAAATTCACCCCTCCACTTT NA NA TRBJ1-6 TRBV9
CASSRLAGALAGELFF TGCGCCAGCAGCCGACTAGCGGGAGCCTTGGCCGGGGAGCTGTTTTTT NA TRBD2 TRBJ2-2 TRBV5-1
CASSRTSGGAIEQFF TGTGCCAGCAGCCGGACTAGCGGGGGGGCCATTGAGCAGTTCTTC NA TRBD2 TRBJ2-1 TRBV7-3
CASSLVVAGELFF TGTGCCAGCAGCTTAGTCGTCGCCGGGGAGCTGTTTTTT once NA TRBJ2-2 TRBV13
CASSPQWGGWETQYF TGTGCCAGCAGCCCCCAGTGGGGGGGCTGGGAGACCCAGTACTTC NA NA TRBJ2-5 TRBV7-2
CASSPSEGESSADTQYF TGTGCCAGCAGCCCAAGCGAGGGGGAGTCGTCCGCAGATACGCAGTATTTT once NA TRBJ2-3 TRBV13
CASRQQGTGGYTF TGTGCCAGCAGGCAACAGGGAACCGGCGGCTACACCTTC once NA TRBJ1-2 TRBV12-3/TRBV12-4
CASSLDTDGYTF TGCGCCAGCAGCTTGGATACAGATGGCTACACCTTC NA NA TRBJ1-2 TRBV5-1
CAQTGTGTNSPLHF TGTGCCCAGACCGGGACAGGAACTAATTCACCCCTCCACTTT NA TRBD1 TRBJ1-6 TRBV30
CASRGTENTEAFF TGTGCCAGCAGGGGGACAGAGAACACTGAAGCTTTCTTT NA TRBD1 TRBJ1-1 TRBV6-5
CATGGSGRYPQYF TGTGCCACGGGAGGGAGCGGGAGGTACCCCCAGTACTTC once TRBD2 TRBJ2-5 TRBV6-5
CASKGQRSYGYTF TGTGCCAGCAAGGGGCAGCGCTCCTATGGCTACACCTTC NA NA TRBJ1-2 TRBV28
CASSPDRGTKTQYF TGTGCCAGCAGCCCGGACAGGGGCACGAAGACCCAGTACTTC NA TRBD1 TRBJ2-5 TRBV5-4
CASSPRGEVGTEAFF TGTGCCAGCAGTCCCAGGGGGGAGGTAGGGACTGAAGCTTTCTTT NA NA TRBJ1-1 TRBV21-1
CASSQARTSGSGYEQFF TGCGCCAGCAGCCAAGCTAGGACTAGCGGGAGCGGCTATGAGCAGTTCTTC NA TRBD2 TRBJ2-1 TRBV4-1